A selection of T cell receptor beta chains follows, all from one sample in a study of blood T cell repertoires in COVID-19. Clones were read by immunoSEQ multiplex PCR, and TCRdb kept only the in-frame ones, dropping some. This sample has about 270,000 clones, with roughly 85% found just once. The source material was PBMCs or T cells enriched from blood (not recorded which). These receptors were taken from a woman in her fifties or sixties with acute COVID-19. The CDR3 runs from the conserved cysteine through the conserved F or W. The order of the fields is clone size, D gene, J gene, V gene, CDR3 DNA, CDR3 protein. The D gene is left open where the match is weak. The size of a clone is reported for some rows only, either as once, few or many, or as a class for expanded clones.

abundance: NA
d_gene: TRBD2
j_gene: TRBJ2-3
v_gene: TRBV19
CDR3nt: TGTGCCAGTTCGACTAGCGGGGGCACAGATACGCAGTATTTT
CDR3aa: CASSTSGGTDTQYF

abundance: NA
d_gene: NA
j_gene: TRBJ1-4
v_gene: TRBV3-1/TRBV3-2
CDR3nt: TGTGCCAGCAGCCAAGGGGGACTGCTTTTTCCTGAAAAACTGTTTTTT
CDR3aa: CASSQGGLLFPEKLFF

abundance: NA
d_gene: TRBD1
j_gene: TRBJ1-1
v_gene: TRBV5-1
CDR3nt: TGCGCCAGCAGCACGGACAGGGGGGGCACTGAAGCTTTCTTT
CDR3aa: CASSTDRGGTEAFF

abundance: few
d_gene: NA
j_gene: TRBJ1-5
v_gene: TRBV6-5
CDR3nt: TGTGCCAGCAGGCGAGGGTCTAGCAATCAGCCCCAGCATTTT
CDR3aa: CASRRGSSNQPQHF

abundance: NA
d_gene: NA
j_gene: TRBJ1-1
v_gene: TRBV5-6
CDR3nt: TGTGCCAGCAGCTTGAGGGCAGCGGGGGACACTGAAGCTTTCTTT
CDR3aa: CASSLRAAGDTEAFF

abundance: NA
d_gene: NA
j_gene: TRBJ1-2
v_gene: TRBV30
CDR3nt: TGTGCCTGCGAGCCAGGGAATGGCTACACCTTC
CDR3aa: CACEPGNGYTF

abundance: NA
d_gene: TRBD1
j_gene: TRBJ2-2
v_gene: TRBV5-1
CDR3nt: TGCGCCAGCAGCAACAGACAGGGAAGGAACACCGGGGAGCTGTTTTTT
CDR3aa: CASSNRQGRNTGELFF

abundance: NA
d_gene: NA
j_gene: TRBJ1-1
v_gene: TRBV5-4
CDR3nt: TGTGCCAGCAGCTTAGCCCGCGGGGACACTGAAGCTTTCTTT
CDR3aa: CASSLARGDTEAFF

abundance: NA
d_gene: TRBD1
j_gene: TRBJ2-7
v_gene: TRBV7-8
CDR3nt: TGTGCCAGCAGCCCCCGGACAGGGGGTGACTACGAGCAGTACTTC
CDR3aa: CASSPRTGGDYEQYF

abundance: NA
d_gene: TRBD1
j_gene: TRBJ1-6
v_gene: TRBV6-5
CDR3nt: TGTGCCAGCAATCACAGGGGAAGCGATTCACCCCTCCACTTT
CDR3aa: CASNHRGSDSPLHF